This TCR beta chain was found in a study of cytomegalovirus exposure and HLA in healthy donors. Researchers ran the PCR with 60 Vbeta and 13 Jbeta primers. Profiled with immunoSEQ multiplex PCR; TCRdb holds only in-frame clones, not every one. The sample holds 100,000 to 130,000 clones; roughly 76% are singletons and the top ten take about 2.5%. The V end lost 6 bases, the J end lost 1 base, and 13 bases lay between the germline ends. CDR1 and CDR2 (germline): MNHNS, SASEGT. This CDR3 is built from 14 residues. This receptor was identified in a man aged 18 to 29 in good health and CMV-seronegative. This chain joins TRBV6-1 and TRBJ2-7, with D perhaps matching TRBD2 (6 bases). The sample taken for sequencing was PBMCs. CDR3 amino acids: CASSLGSVSYEQYF. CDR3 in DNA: TGTGCCAGCAGCCTCGGGAGCGTATCCTACGAGCAGTACTTC.